What follows are 25 T cell receptor beta chains derived from one specimen sequenced in a study of CD8 T cells in ankylosing spondylitis. TCRdb reprocessed the 5' RACE reads via MiXCR and lists one record per CDR3 protein. The sample has some 130,000 distinct CDR3 sequences; 6% to 8% are singletons. The sequenced material came from blood, either unsorted or a sorted T cell fraction (not recorded which). These receptors originate from a female donor with ankylosing spondylitis or in good health (not recorded which).

This clonotype was picked up a small number of times. The gene calls are TRBV7-2 and TRBJ2-5; a possible D gene is TRBD2 (6 bases). The V gene's germline CDR1 is SGHTA and CDR2 FQGNSA. The V end was cut by 3 bases, the J end by 7 bases, with 18 bases between. The CDR3 length is 15 residues. The CDR3 sequence is CASSFARDGLWTQYF. CDR3 DNA: TGTGCCAGCAGCTTCGCCCGGGACGGACTATGGACCCAGTACTTC.

In this sample, this clonotype turned up many times. The J gene is TRBJ2-3, the V gene TRBV11-1, with TRBD2 identical over 8 bases. J was trimmed by 4 bases and V by 6 bases; bases with no gene match: 6. The CDR3 runs 14 residues. Germline V lookup: CDR1 SGHAT, CDR2 FQDESV (reference sequence). The CDR3 loop is CASRAGGASDTQYF. The DNA of the CDR3 is TGTGCCAGCAGAGCCGGGGGGGCCTCAGATACGCAGTATTTT.

As concerns this clonotype: One base away lies a much larger clone, so this may be a sequencing read error. The chain joins TRBV27 to TRBJ1-1, with D possibly being TRBD1 (6 bases). From germline, CDR1 is MNHEY and CDR2 SMNVEV (reference sequence). This CDR3 has 13 amino acids. This chain's CDR3 is CAGSWGRVTEAFF. CDR3 DNA: TGTGCCGGCAGTTGGGGGCGCGTGACTGAAGCTTTCTTT.

This clonotype has just a few counts. This chain joins TRBV30 and TRBJ1-2; D might be TRBD1 (5 bases). Germline V gene sequence: CDR1 GTSNPN, CDR2 SVGIG (reference sequence). V lost 0 bases and J 12 bases, leaving 23 bases between the germline ends. This CDR3 is built from 15 residues. The chain's CDR3 is CAWSVRPGHHNRDTF. Written as DNA, the CDR3 is TGTGCCTGGAGTGTACGCCCAGGACATCACAATCGGGACACCTTC.

The chain joins TRBV4-1 to TRBJ2-5, with no clear D. Trimming pared 1 base from V and 1 base from J, leaving 10 bases between. The CDR3 covers 15 residues. Germline V CDR1 and CDR2: MGHRA, YSYEKL. The CDR3 protein is CASSQGTRIQETQYF. CDR3 nucleotide sequence: TGCGCCAGCAGCCAAGGGACCAGAATCCAAGAGACCCAGTACTTC.

This clonotype was seen many times. This sequence joins TRBV20-1 and TRBJ2-3; D is uncertain. The CDR3 has 14 amino acids. Trimming cost V 5 bases and J 0 bases, with 12 bases left between them. Per germline, CDR1 DFQATT and CDR2 SNEGSKA (reference sequence). The CDR3 DNA reads TGCAGTGCTGGGGAATGGGTTAGCACAGATACGCAGTATTTT. Protein sequence: CSAGEWVSTDTQYF.

Many counts were recorded for this clonotype. The V call is TRBV5-1, the J call TRBJ2-2, with 9 bases fitting TRBD2. V was clipped by 5 bases and J by 0 bases; unmatched bases: 5. CDR3 length: 16 residues. Germline V gene lookup returns CDR1 SGHRS and CDR2 YFSETQ. CDR3 sequence: CASRRGLASNTGELFF. CDR3 DNA: TGCGCCAGCAGACGGGGACTAGCCTCGAACACCGGGGAGCTGTTTTTT.

The chain joins TRBV20-1 to TRBJ2-7; TRBD1 or TRBD2 may be the D gene (6 bases each). V dropped 6 bases and J dropped 3 bases, with 15 bases sitting between them. Germline assignment: CDR1 DFQATT and CDR2 SNEGSKA (reference sequence). The CDR3 spans 13 residues. DNA for the CDR3: TGCAGTGCCTCTCGGGGGCGCTTCTACGAGCAGTACTTC. This encodes CSASRGRFYEQYF.

This clonotype was counted a few times. DNA for the CDR3: TGTGCCAGCAGCCGCCCGACAGGGGTTGGCTATGGCTACACCTTC. Translating gives CASSRPTGVGYGYTF. The rearrangement links TRBV3-1 to TRBJ1-2; 8 positions match TRBD1. V lost 4 bases and J lost 4; bases outside the gene matches: 8. The CDR3 contains 15 residues. Germline V lookup: CDR1 LGHDT, CDR2 YNNKEL (reference sequence). Full variable domain (outside the CDR3, taken from reference TRBV3-1 and TRBJ1-2): DTAVSQTPKYLVTQMGNDKSIKCEQNLGHDTMYWYKQDSKKFLKIMFSYNNKELIINETVPNRFSPKSPDKAHLNLHINSLELGDSAVYFCASSRPTGVGYGYTFGSGTRLTVV.

This clonotype was seen many times. The rearrangement joins TRBV29-1 to TRBJ2-1; D is undetermined. CDR1 SQVTM and CDR2 ANQGSEA come from the germline V gene. The V end was cut by 2 bases, the J end by 4 bases, with 9 bases between. The CDR3 covers 13 residues. In nucleotides, the CDR3 is TGCAGCGTTGAAAGGCACGAGTACAATGAGCAGTTCTTC. Translated, it gives CSVERHEYNEQFF.

This clonotype came up many times. The chain employs TRBV29-1 and TRBJ2-3, with D tentatively TRBD1 (6 bases). V was cut by 7 bases and J by 2 bases, with 13 bases left in between. CDR3 length: 13 residues. From germline, CDR1 is SQVTM and CDR2 ANQGSEA. The CDR3 is CSAKQGSTDTQYF. DNA for the CDR3: TGCAGCGCAAAACAGGGTTCCACAGATACGCAGTATTTT.

This clonotype showed up many times. The chain has TRBV4-3 and TRBJ2-1, with D hard to call. Trimming left V 2 bases short and J 2 bases short, with 13 bases between. CDR3 length: 16 residues. CDR1 LGHNA and CDR2 YSLEER come from the germline V gene. For the CDR3, the DNA is TGCGCCAGCAGCCAATCAAGGCAGGCAACCTACAATGAGCAGTTCTTC. It translates to CASSQSRQATYNEQFF.

This clonotype was detected many times. This chain links TRBV24-1 with TRBJ2-5, with no clear D. This CDR3 is 13 amino acids long. Trimming removed 5 bases at V and 1 base at J, with 7 bases between. Germline assignment: CDR1 KGHDR and CDR2 SFDVKD. Here the CDR3 DNA reads TGTGCCACCAGTGGCGAGGTCCAAGAGACCCAGTACTTC. It is translated as CATSGEVQETQYF.

This clonotype was detected many times. The chain has TRBV4-2 and TRBJ1-1, with a weak D call TRBD1 (6 bases). Germline V gene data show CDR1 as LGHNA and CDR2 as YNFKEQ. The length of the CDR3 is 13 residues. V was pared by 2 bases and J by 7 bases, with 11 bases between. The CDR3 bases are TGTGCCAGCAGCCAACCCGGACAGATTGAAGCTTTCTTT. Protein product: CASSQPGQIEAFF.

This clonotype was seen ten or more times. V and J are TRBV20-1 and TRBJ2-5; TRBD2 matches 14 bases. Trimming at V came to 3 bases and at J to 2 bases, leaving 11 bases not matched to a gene. The CDR3 extends over 18 amino acids. Germline values: CDR1 DFQATT, CDR2 SNEGSKA (reference sequence). The CDR3 here is CSASDPGTSGGWQETQYF. Here the CDR3 DNA reads TGCAGTGCTAGTGACCCCGGGACTAGCGGGGGATGGCAAGAGACCCAGTACTTC.

The chain joins TRBV4-1 to TRBJ2-5; 7 bases agree with TRBD2. CDR1 and CDR2 (germline): MGHRA, YSYEKL. Trimming cost V 0 bases and J 0 bases; bases outside gene matches: 13. The CDR3 is 19 residues long. CDR3 coding DNA: TGCGCCAGCAGCCAAGAAGGGATCCAGCTAGCGGATAACCAAGAGACCCAGTACTTC. It encodes CASSQEGIQLADNQETQYF.

This clonotype was recorded at least ten times. The chain couples TRBV7-2 to TRBJ2-3; D is unresolved. Trimming pared 1 base from V and 10 bases from J, leaving 9 bases between. The germline gives CDR1 SGHTA, CDR2 FQGNSA. This CDR3 has 12 amino acids. The chain's CDR3 is CASSLVRNPQYF. CDR3 nucleotide sequence: TGTGCCAGCAGCTTAGTGCGGAACCCGCAGTATTTT.

Concerning this clonotype: This could be a read error, since a much larger clone is one nucleotide away. The chain combines TRBV20-1 with TRBJ1-1, with D uncertain. Per the germline V gene, CDR1 is DFQATT and CDR2 is SNEGSKA (reference sequence). The CDR3 runs 12 residues. The CDR3: CSARGVNNEAFF. As DNA, the CDR3 is TGCAGTGCTAGAGGGGTTAACAATGAAGCTTTCTTT.

This clonotype was picked up a small number of times. The chain couples TRBV20-1 to TRBJ2-3, with D possibly being TRBD2 (6 bases). Trimming stripped 1 base from V and 0 bases from J, with 20 bases between. This CDR3 is built from 18 residues. The germline V gene encodes CDR1 DFQATT and CDR2 SNEGSKA (reference sequence). The CDR3 DNA follows: TGCAGTGCTAGAGTGGAGCGGGCCCCTTCATCTAGCACAGATACGCAGTATTTT. It translates to CSARVERAPSSSTDTQYF.

This clonotype was recorded many times. V is TRBV6-2 or TRBV6-3 and J is TRBJ1-1; D is unresolved. Trimming removed 3 bases from V and 0 bases from J, with 8 bases in between. The CDR3 contains 14 residues. CDR1 is MNHEY, CDR2 SVGEGT, per germline. This CDR3 reads CASSYPTLNTEAFF. DNA of the CDR3: TGTGCCAGCAGTTATCCCACGCTGAACACTGAAGCTTTCTTT.

This clonotype was counted at least ten times. This sequence joins TRBV12-5 and TRBJ1-5; 9 positions agree with TRBD1. This CDR3 has 15 residues. Germline CDR1 is LGHNT and CDR2 is FRNRAP. After removal of 3 bases from V and 7 bases from J, the junction contained 7 bases not matched to a gene. CDR3 amino acids: CASGFGTGLGQPQHF. CDR3 nucleotides: TGTGCTAGTGGTTTCGGGACAGGGTTAGGCCAGCCCCAGCATTTT. Combining the CDR3 with reference TRBV12-5 and TRBJ1-5 gives the whole variable domain DARVTQTPRHKVTEMGQEVTMRCQPILGHNTVFWYRQTMMQGLELLAYFRNRAPLDDSGMPKDRFSAEMPDATLATLKIQPSEPRDSAVYFCASGFGTGLGQPQHFGDGTRLSIL.

This clonotype has at least ten counts. This rearrangement joins TRBV2 to TRBJ2-5, with no clear D. The CDR3 sequence is 13 residues long. The germline V gene encodes CDR1 SNHLY and CDR2 FYNNEI. Trimming left V 3 bases short and J 1 base short, with 6 bases between. Here the CDR3 DNA reads TGTGCCAGCAGTGATGGGTCCCAAGAGACCCAGTACTTC. This encodes CASSDGSQETQYF.

This clonotype was observed many times. The chain couples TRBV4-2 to TRBJ1-5, with D uncertain. Germline V CDR1 and CDR2: LGHNA, YNFKEQ. This CDR3 spans 15 amino acids. Trimming removed 2 bases at V and 7 bases at J, with 15 bases between. CDR3 protein: CASSQLWTAGQPQHF. The CDR3 nucleotides read TGTGCCAGCAGCCAATTATGGACGGCGGGGCAGCCCCAGCATTTT.

There are many counts of this clonotype. The chain joins TRBV20-1 to TRBJ1-2; 8 nucleotides agree with TRBD1. With V trimmed by 5 bases and J by 2 bases, 4 bases remained unmatched. Germline V CDR1 and CDR2: DFQATT, SNEGSKA (reference sequence). The CDR3 length is 13 residues. CDR3 coding DNA: TGCAGTGCTGCCCGGACAGGGAACTATGGCTACACCTTC. This translates into CSAARTGNYGYTF.

This clonotype appeared many times. V is TRBV12-3 or TRBV12-4 and J is TRBJ1-3; D might be TRBD1 (6 bases). This CDR3 comprises 16 residues. With 6 bases removed from V and 4 bases from J, the gap between germline ends came to 19 bases. The CDR3 DNA follows: TGTGCCAGCAGATTTACGGGGGCCATCCGAGGAAACACCATATATTTT. It specifies CASRFTGAIRGNTIYF.